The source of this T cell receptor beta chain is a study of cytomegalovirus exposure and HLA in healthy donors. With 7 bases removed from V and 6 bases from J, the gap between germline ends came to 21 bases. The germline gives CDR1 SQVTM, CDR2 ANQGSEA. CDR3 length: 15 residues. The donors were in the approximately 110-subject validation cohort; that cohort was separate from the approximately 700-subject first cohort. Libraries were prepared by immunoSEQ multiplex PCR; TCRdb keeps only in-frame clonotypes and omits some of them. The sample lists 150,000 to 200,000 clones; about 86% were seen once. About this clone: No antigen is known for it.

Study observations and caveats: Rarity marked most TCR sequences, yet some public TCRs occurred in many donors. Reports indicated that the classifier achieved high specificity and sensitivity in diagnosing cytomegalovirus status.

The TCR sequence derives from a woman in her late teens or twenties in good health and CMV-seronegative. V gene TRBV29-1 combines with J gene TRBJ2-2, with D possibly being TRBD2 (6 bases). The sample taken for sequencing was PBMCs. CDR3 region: CSAWARVRDSGELFF. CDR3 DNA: TGCAGCGCCTGGGCTCGTGTAAGGGACTCCGGGGAGCTGTTTTTT.